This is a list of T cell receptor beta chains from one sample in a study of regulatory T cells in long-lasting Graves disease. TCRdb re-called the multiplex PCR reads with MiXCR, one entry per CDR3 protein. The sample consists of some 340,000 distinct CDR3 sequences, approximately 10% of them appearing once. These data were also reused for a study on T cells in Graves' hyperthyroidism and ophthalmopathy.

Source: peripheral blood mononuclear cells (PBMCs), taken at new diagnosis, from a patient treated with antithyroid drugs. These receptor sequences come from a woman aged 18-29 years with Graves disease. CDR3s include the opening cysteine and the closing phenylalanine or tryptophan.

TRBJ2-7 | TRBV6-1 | CASRTSGDYEQYF
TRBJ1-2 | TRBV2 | CASMPDIRYGYTF
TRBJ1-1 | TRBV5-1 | CASSLITVQATEAFF
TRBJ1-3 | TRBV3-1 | CASSQIAGNTIYF
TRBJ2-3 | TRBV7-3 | CASSLIPSGGPAGTQYF
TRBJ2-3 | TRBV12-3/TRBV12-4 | CASSRAGVSGDTQYF
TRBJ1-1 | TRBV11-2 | CASSSKTSGNTEAFF
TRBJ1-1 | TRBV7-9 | CASSRSFRVLNTEAFF
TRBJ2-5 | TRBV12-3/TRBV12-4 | CASSSPLTSGGEETQYF
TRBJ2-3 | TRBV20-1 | CSAEGGLHADTQYF
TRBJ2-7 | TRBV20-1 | CSARVEYEQYF
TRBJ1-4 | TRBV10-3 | CAISEHAGYEKLFF
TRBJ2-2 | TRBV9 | CASNPWGTITEGELFF
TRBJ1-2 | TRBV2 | CASSDWGGIRTNYGYTF
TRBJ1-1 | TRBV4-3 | CASSQDRATREAFF
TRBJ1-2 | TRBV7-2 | CASSFDLYGYTF
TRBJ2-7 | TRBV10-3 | CAISEGARGPEQYF
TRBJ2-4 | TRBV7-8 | CASSLGRGSQNIQYF
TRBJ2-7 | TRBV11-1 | CASSLRGGSTSGVSYEQYF
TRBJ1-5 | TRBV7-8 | CASSLRTGVGQPQHF
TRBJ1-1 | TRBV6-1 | CASSQRLSVGAFF
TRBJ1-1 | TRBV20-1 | CSARSGTDTEAFF
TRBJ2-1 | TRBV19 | CASKEDNEQFF
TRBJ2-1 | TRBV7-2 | CASSFHLDPSSYNEQFF
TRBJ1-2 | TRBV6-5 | CASSYYDEIKYTF
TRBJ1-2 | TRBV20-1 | CSARQGQGVYGYTF
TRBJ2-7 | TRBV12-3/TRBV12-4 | CASTVGAVTSYEQYF
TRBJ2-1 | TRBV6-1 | CASSGLAGSVEQFF
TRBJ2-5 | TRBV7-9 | CASSLRQAQETQYF
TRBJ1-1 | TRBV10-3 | CAISGRQPNTEAFF
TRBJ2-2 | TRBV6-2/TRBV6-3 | CASVLSGMVGELFF
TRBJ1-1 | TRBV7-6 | CASSFSPTVNTEAFF
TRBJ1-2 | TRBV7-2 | CASTDGGGGNGYTF
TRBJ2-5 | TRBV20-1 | CSAKTSGTQETQYF
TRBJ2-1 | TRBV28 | CASSFSYSGSGNEQFF
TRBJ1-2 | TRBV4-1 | CASSQEGRANFPGYTF
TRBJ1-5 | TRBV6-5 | CASSYDLGGFQPQHF
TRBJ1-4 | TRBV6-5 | CASSFNREEKLFF
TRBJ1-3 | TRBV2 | CASSVRGVGNTIYF
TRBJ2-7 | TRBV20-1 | CSAPRRREAIRYF
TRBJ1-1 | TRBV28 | CASSLRHLGSHTEAFF
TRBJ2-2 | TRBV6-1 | CASAGWTASGELFF
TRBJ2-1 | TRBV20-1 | CSARDFRLAPSNEQFF
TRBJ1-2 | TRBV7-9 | CASSSAGTGTINYGYTF